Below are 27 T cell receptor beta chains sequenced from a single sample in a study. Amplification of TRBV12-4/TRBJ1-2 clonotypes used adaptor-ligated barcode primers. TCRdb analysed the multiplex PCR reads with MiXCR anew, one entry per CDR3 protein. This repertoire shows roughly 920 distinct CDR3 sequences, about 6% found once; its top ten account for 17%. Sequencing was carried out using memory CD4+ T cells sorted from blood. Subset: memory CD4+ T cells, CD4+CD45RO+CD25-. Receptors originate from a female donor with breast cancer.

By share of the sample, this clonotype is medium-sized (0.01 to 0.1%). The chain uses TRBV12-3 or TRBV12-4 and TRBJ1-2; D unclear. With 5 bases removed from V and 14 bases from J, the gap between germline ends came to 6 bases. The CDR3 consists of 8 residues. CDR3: CASSPGTF. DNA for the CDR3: TGTGCCAGCAGTCCCGGGACCTTC.

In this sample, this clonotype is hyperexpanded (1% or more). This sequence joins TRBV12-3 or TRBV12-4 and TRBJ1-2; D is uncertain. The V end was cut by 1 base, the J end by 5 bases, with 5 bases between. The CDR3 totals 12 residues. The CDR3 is CASSLVGYGYTF. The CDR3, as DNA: TGTGCCAGCAGTTTAGTAGGTTATGGCTACACCTTC.

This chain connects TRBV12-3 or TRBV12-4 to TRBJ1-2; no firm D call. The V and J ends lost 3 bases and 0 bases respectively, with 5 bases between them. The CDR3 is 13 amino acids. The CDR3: CASSLGANYGYTF. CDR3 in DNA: TGTGCCAGCAGTTTGGGAGCTAACTATGGCTACACCTTC.

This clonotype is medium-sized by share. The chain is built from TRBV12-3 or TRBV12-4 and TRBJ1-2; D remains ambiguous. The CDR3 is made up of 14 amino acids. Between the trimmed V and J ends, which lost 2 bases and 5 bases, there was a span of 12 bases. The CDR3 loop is CASSLLDGAYGYTF. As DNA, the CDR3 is TGTGCCAGCAGTTTACTGGACGGAGCGTATGGCTACACCTTC.

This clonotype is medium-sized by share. Written as DNA, the CDR3 is TGTGCCAGCAGTTTAATTACTGTCAGTTATAACTATGGCTACACCTTC. It translates to CASSLITVSYNYGYTF. The V call is TRBV12-3 or TRBV12-4, the J call TRBJ1-2, with D unclear. Trimming removed 2 bases from V and 1 base from J, with 14 bases in between. The CDR3 length is 16 residues.

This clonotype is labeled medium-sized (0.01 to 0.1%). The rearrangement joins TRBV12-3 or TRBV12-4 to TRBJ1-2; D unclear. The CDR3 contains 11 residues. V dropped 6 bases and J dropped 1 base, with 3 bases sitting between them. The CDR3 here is CASSYNYGYTF. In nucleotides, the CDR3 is TGTGCCAGCAGCTATAACTATGGCTACACCTTC.

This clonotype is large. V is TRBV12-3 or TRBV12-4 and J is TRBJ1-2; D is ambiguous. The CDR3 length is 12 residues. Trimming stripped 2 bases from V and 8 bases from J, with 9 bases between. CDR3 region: CASSLSRLGYTF. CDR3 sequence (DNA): TGTGCCAGCAGTTTATCCAGACTCGGCTACACCTTC.

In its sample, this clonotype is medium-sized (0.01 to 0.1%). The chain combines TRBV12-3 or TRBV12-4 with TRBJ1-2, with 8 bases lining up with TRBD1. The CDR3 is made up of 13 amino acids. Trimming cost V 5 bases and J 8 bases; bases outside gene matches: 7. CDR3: CASSTRQGIGYTF. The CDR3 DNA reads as TGTGCCAGCAGTACTAGACAGGGGATCGGCTACACCTTC.

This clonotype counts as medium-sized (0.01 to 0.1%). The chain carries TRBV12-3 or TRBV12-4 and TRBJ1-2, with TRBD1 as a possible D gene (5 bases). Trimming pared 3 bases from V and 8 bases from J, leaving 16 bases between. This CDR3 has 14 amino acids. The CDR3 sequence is CASSFEGLQGGYTF. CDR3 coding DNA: TGTGCCAGCAGTTTTGAAGGGTTGCAGGGCGGCTACACCTTC.

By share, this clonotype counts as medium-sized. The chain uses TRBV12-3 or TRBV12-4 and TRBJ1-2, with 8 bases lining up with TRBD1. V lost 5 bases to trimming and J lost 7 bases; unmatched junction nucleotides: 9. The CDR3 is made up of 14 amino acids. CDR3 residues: CASSPGQGRIGYTF. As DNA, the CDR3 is TGTGCCAGCAGTCCCGGACAGGGAAGGATTGGCTACACCTTC.

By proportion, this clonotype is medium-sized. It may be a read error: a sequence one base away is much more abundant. The CDR3 loop is CASSLSGYYGYTF. In DNA form, the CDR3 reads TGTGCCAGCAGTTTATCAGGGTACTATGGCTACACCTTC. The chain links TRBV12-3 or TRBV12-4 to TRBJ1-2; D might be TRBD1 (5 bases). Between the trimmed V and J ends, which lost 2 bases and 3 bases, there was a span of 7 bases. This CDR3 comprises 13 residues.

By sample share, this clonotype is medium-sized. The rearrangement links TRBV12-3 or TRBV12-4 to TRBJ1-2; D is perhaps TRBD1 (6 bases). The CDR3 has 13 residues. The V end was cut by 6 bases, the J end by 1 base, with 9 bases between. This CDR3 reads CASRQDSNYGYTF. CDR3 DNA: TGTGCCAGCAGACAGGACAGTAACTATGGCTACACCTTC.

The CDR3 spells CASSSRIVGYTF. CDR3 nucleotide sequence: TGTGCCAGCAGTTCCAGAATCGTTGGCTACACCTTC. V and J are TRBV12-3 or TRBV12-4 and TRBJ1-2; D is undetermined. Trimming cost V 4 bases and J 7 bases, with 10 bases left between them. The CDR3 extends over 12 amino acids.

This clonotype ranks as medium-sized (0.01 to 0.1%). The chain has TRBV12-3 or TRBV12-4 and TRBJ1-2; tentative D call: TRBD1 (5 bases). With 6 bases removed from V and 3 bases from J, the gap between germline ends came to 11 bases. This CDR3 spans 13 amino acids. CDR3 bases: TGTGCCAGCAGAAAGTTAGGGGACTATGGCTACACCTTC. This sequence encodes CASRKLGDYGYTF.

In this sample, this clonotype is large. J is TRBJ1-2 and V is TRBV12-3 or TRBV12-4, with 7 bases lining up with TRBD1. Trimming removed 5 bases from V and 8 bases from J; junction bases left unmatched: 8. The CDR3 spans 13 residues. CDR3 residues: CASSHDRERGYTF. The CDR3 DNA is TGTGCCAGCAGTCACGACAGGGAACGGGGCTACACCTTC.

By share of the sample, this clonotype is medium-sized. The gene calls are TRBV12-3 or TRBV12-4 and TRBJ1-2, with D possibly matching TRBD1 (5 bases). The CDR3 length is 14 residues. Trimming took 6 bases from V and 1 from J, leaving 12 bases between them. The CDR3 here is CASSRDEGNYGYTF. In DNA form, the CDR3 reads TGTGCCAGCAGCAGGGACGAGGGTAACTATGGCTACACCTTC.

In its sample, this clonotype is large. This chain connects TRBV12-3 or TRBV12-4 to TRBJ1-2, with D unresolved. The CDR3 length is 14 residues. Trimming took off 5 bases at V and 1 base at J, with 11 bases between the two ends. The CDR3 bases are TGTGCCAGCAGTCCACAGAGATATAACTATGGCTACACCTTC. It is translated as CASSPQRYNYGYTF.

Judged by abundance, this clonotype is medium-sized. Here the CDR3 DNA reads TGTGCCAGCAGTCACCGGCCCTATGGCTACACCTTC. Residues: CASSHRPYGYTF. V is TRBV12-3 or TRBV12-4 and J is TRBJ1-2; D gene ambiguous. Trimming pared 5 bases from V and 4 bases from J, leaving 8 bases between. The CDR3 is 12 residues long.

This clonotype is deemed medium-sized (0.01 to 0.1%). The CDR3 spells CASSLGPLYGYTF. The CDR3 nucleotides read TGTGCCAGCAGTTTAGGACCACTCTATGGCTACACCTTC. V is TRBV12-3 or TRBV12-4 and J is TRBJ1-2; no reliable D call. Trimming pared 1 base from V and 4 bases from J, leaving 7 bases between. The CDR3 is made up of 13 amino acids.

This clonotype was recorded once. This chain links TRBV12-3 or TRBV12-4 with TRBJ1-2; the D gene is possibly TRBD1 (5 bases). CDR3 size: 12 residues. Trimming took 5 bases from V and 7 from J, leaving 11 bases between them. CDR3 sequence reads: CASSPQGPGYTF. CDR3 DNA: TGTGCCAGCAGTCCCCAGGGTCCTGGCTACACCTTC.

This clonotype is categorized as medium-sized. The CDR3 loop is CASSLDRTRGYTF. The CDR3 bases are TGTGCCAGCAGCCTAGACAGGACGAGGGGCTACACCTTC. The chain combines TRBV12-3 or TRBV12-4 with TRBJ1-2; possible D gene TRBD1, 6 bases. The CDR3 totals 13 residues. The ends were cut back, 6 bases at V and 8 bases at J, with 16 bases in the middle.

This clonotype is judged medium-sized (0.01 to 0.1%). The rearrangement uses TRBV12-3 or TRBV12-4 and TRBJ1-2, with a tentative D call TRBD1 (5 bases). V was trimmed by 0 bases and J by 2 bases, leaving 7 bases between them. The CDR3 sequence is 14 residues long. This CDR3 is CASSLAGPNYGYTF. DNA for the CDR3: TGTGCCAGCAGTTTAGCGGGGCCGAACTATGGCTACACCTTC.

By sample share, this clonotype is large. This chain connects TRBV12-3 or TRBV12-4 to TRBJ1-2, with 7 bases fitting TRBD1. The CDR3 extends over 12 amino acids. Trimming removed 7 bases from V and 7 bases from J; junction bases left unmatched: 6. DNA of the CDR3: TGTGCCAGCACCGGGACAGTAGGTGGCTACACCTTC. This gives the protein CASTGTVGGYTF.

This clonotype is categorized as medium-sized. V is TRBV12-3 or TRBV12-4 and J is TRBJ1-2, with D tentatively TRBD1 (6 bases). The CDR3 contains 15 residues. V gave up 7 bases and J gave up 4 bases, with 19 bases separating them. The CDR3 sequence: CASTLSSTDSYGYTF. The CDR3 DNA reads TGTGCCAGCACCCTAAGCTCCACGGACAGCTATGGCTACACCTTC.

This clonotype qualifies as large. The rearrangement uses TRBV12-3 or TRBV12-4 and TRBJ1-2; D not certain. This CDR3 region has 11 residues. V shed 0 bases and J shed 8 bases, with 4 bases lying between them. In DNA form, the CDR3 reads TGTGCCAGCAGTTTAGCGGGCGGCTACACCTTC. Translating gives CASSLAGGYTF.

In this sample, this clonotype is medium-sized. The CDR3 coding sequence is TGTGCCAGCAGCTCACCACCTGGCGGCTACACCTTC. Amino acids: CASSSPPGGYTF. This sequence joins TRBV12-3 or TRBV12-4 and TRBJ1-2; D not certain. Trimming left V 6 bases short and J 8 bases short, with 13 bases between. This CDR3 has 12 residues.

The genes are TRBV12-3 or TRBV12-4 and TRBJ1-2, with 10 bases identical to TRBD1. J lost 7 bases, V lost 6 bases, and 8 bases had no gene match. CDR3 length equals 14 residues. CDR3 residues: CASSPGQGKSGYTF. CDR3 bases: TGTGCCAGCAGCCCGGGACAGGGGAAGAGTGGCTACACCTTC.